This TCR beta chain was recovered during a study of T cells in Graves' hyperthyroidism and ophthalmopathy. General study points: Most thyroid clonotypes that were expanded above 0.001 also turned up in blood.

Using RNA transcripts as the source, TCR beta CDR3 regions were amplified. During a first-round RT-PCR of the TCR CDR3, the HTBI primer set was used. Using its own MiXCR run on the multiplex PCR reads, TCRdb lists one record per CDR3 protein. This sample has about half a million distinct CDR3 sequences, with around 20% found just once. This clonotype was detected many times. Its antigen remains unidentified. The source is a man aged 18 to 29 with Graves' hyperthyroidism. Sequenced material: blood.

CDR3 nucleotide sequence: TGTGCCAGCCACCAGGGGAGGGGGGAGCTGTTTTTT. Protein sequence: CASHQGRGELFF. V gene TRBV19 combines with J gene TRBJ2-2; D could derive from TRBD1 or TRBD2 (6 bases each). The germline V gene encodes CDR1 LNHDA and CDR2 SQIVND (reference sequence). V lost 9 bases, J lost 8 bases, and 13 bases lay in between. The length of the CDR3 is 12 residues.